The text below deals with one T cell receptor (beta chain). The table lists this clonotype with many counts. Its antigen remains undetermined. No clone much larger than this one lies a single base away; base qualities are absent. TCR beta VDJ combination and CDR3 sequence profiling used genomic DNA as the template. TCR repertoire sequencing was run on an Illumina HiSeq 2000. The paper's data handling went like this. Repertoires were assessed using TRBV/TRBJ rearrangement plots, CDR3 size and DJ length profiles, and Simpson's diversity index. Whichever DNA sequence was most abundant in the deep sequencing data was defined as the immunodominant clone. CDR3 amino acid sequences were checked for sharing between subjects and were compared against published repertoires and the VDJdb database. TCRdb ran its own pipeline on the public reads, namely fastp trimming at Q25 and MiXCR clone calling, and kept in-frame beta chains. Entries are consolidated by CDR3 protein sequence, retaining the most common genes and DNA. For this entry, the V and J calls and clone size follow TCRdb and not the study's own pipeline. The sample contains 150,000 to 200,000 distinct CDR3 sequences, 45% to 55% of them found a single time. Together, the top ten hold under 35% of the sample.

This specimen comes from a study of CD8+CD57+ T cells in acquired aplastic anemia (dated by TCRdb to the late 2010s). Study-level background: Extracted DNA from sorted CD4+ and CD8+ cells averaged about 3.4 ug, ranging from roughly 0.17 to 27.4 ug. CD8+CD57+ expansion was defined as a frequency above the mean frequency observed in healthy subjects.

Trimming leaves V shorter by 4 bases and J shorter by 2 bases, with the junction holding 3 bases beyond the gene matches. CDR3 length: 16 amino acids, cysteine to phenylalanine. Only the CDR3 DNA is retained, 48 bases long and in frame from the first base. Reading the germline V gene (reference sequence) gives CDR1 SEHNR and CDR2 FQNEAQ. Flow cytometry had shown CD8+CD57+ cell expansion in the patients selected for sequencing. Severe acquired aplastic anemia was diagnosed in all patients according to International Study of Aplastic Anemia and Agranulocytosis and Camitta criteria. No patient had received any therapy when blood was sampled. The study deep-sequenced TCR repertoires of sorted CD4+ and CD8+ blood T cells from severe aplastic anemia patients and healthy subjects. In the USA, patient enrollment took place under clinicaltrials.gov protocols 00001620, 01623167, 00001397, 00071045, 00081523 and 00961064. Ficoll-Paque density gradient centrifugation was used to isolate peripheral blood mononuclear cells. CD4+ and CD8+ T cells were sorted by FACS or magnetic beads before DNA extraction.

Results and caveats for the whole study, not just this receptor: Approximately 31 CD8+ CDR3 sequences were found in both patients and controls but appeared to be highly expressed in patients and within the immunodominant clones of the patients. Between patients and healthy controls, no significant difference in CD8+ Simpson's diversity was found (P=0.060).

The rearranged chain carries TRBV7-9 and TRBJ2-2; TRBD2 matches 11 bases in the middle. Input material: sorted CD4+, CD8+, or CD8+CD57+ T cells (not recorded which) from PBMCs. This sequence originates from a human donor with aplastic anemia. The CDR3 sequence is CASSSGLAANTGELFF. The DNA sequence is as follows: TGTGCCAGCAGCTCGGGACTAGCGGCAAACACCGGGGAGCTGTTTTTT.